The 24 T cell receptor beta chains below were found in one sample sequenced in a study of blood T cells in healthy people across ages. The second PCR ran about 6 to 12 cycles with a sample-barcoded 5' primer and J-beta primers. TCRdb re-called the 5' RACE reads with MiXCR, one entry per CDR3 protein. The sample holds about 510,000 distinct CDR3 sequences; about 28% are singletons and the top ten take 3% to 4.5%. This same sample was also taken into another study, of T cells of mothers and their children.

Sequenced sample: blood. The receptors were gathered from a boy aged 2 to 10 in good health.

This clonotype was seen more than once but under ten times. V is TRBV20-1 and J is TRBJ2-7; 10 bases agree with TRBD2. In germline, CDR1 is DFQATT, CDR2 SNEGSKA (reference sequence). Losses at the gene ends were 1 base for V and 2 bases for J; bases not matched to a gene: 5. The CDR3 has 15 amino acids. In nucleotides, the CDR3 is TGCAGTGCTAGAGGGACCCTAGCGGGGGCCTACGAGCAGTACTTC. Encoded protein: CSARGTLAGAYEQYF.

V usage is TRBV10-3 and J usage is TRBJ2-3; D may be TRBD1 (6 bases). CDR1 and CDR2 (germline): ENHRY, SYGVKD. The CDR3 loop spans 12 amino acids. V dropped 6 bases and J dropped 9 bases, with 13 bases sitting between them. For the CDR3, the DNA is TGTGCCATCAGCCCGCAGGGGCCGACGCAGTATTTT. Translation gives CAISPQGPTQYF.

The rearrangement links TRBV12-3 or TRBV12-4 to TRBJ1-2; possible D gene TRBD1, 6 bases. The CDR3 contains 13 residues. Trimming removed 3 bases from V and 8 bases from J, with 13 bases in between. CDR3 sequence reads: CASSLPGVGGYTF. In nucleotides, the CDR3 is TGTGCCAGCAGTTTGCCAGGGGTGGGCGGCTACACCTTC.

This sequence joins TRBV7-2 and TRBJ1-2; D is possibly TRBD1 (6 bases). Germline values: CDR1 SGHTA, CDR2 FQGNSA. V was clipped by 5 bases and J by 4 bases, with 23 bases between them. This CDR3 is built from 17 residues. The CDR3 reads CASSTTGATASIYGYTF. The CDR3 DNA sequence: TGTGCCAGCAGCACGACAGGTGCTACCGCCTCTATCTATGGCTACACCTTC.

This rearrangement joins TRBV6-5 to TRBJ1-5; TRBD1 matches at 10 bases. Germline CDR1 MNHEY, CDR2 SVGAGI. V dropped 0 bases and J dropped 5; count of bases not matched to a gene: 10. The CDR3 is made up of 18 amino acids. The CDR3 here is CASSYSSSTGGAYQPQHF. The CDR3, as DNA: TGTGCCAGCAGTTACTCGTCCTCGACAGGGGGCGCGTATCAGCCCCAGCATTTT.

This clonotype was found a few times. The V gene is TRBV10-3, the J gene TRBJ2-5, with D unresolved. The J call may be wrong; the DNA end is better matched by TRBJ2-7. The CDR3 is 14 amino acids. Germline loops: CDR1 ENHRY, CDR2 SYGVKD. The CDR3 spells CAIRSFTPFYEQYF. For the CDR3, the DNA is TGTGCCATCAGATCTTTTACCCCCTTCTACGAGCAGTACTTC.

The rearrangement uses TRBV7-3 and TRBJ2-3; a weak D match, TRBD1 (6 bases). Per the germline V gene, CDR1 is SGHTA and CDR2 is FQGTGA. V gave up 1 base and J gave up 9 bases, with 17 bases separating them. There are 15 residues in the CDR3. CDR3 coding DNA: TGTGCCAGCAGCTTAATTGGGGGCTCCCTCTCCACGCAGTATTTT. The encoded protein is CASSLIGGSLSTQYF.

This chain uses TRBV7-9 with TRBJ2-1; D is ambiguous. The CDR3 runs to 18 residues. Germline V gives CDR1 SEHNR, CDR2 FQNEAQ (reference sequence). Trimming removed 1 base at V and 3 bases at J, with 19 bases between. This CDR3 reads CASSLEGTAAELYNEQFF. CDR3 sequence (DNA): TGTGCCAGCAGCTTAGAGGGAACCGCGGCCGAGCTCTACAATGAGCAGTTCTTC.

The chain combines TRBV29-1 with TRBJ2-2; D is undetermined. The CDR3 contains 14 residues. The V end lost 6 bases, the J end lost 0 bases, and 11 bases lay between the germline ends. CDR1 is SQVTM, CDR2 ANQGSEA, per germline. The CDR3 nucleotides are TGCAGCGTCAAGATGACGGCGAACACCGGGGAGCTGTTTTTT. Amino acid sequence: CSVKMTANTGELFF.

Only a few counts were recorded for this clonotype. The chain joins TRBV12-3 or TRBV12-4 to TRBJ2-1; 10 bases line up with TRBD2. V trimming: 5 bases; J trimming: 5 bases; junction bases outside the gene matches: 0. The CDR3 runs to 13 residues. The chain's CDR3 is CASSSGRDNEQFF. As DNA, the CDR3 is TGTGCCAGCAGTAGCGGGAGGGACAATGAGCAGTTCTTC.

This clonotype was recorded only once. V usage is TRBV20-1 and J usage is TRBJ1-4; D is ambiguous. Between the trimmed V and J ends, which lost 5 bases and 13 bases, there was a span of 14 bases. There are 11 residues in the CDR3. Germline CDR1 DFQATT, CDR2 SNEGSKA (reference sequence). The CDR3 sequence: CSAARVGPLFF. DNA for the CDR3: TGCAGTGCTGCCCGAGTCGGGCCACTGTTTTTT.

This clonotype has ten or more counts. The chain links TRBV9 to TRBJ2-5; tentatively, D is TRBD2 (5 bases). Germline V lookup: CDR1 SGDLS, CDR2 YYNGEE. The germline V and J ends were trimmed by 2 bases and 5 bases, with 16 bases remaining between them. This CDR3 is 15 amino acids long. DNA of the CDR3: TGTGCCAGCAGCGTGGGCGGGCAGACCACGGAGACCCAGTACTTC. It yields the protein CASSVGGQTTETQYF.

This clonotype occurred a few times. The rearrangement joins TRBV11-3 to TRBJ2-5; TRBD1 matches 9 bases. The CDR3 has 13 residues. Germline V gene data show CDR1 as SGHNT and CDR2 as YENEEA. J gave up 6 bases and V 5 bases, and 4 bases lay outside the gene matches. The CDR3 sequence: CASSPGTGKTQYF. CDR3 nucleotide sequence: TGTGCCAGCAGCCCAGGGACAGGGAAGACCCAGTACTTC.

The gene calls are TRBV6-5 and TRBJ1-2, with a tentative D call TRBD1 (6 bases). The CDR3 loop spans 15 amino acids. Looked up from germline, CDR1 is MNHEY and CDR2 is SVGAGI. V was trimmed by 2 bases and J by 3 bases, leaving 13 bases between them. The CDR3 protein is CASSYTGFGDYGYTF. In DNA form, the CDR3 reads TGTGCCAGCAGTTACACAGGGTTTGGAGACTATGGCTACACCTTC.

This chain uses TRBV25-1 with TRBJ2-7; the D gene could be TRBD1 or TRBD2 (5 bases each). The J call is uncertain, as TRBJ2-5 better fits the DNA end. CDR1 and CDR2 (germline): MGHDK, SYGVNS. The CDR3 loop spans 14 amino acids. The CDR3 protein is CASSDEGNRETQYF. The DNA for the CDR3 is TGTGCCAGCAGTGATGAGGGCAACAGGGAGACCCAGTACTTC.

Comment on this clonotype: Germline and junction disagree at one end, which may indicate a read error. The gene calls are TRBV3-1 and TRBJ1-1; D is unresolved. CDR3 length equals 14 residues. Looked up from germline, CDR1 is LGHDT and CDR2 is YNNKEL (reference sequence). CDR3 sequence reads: CASSPGSGNTEAFF. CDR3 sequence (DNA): TGTGCCAGTAGCCCGGGTTCAGGGAACACTGAAGCTTTCTTT.

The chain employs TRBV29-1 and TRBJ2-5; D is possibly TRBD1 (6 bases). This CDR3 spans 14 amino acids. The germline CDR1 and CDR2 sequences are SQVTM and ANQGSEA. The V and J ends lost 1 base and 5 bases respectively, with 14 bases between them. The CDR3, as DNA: TGCAGCGTTGAAGGCAGGGGAGTGGGGGAGACCCAGTACTTC. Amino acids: CSVEGRGVGETQYF.

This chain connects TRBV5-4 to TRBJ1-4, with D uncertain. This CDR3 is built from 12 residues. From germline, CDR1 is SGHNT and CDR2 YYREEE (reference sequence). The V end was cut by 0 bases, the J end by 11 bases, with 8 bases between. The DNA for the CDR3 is TGTGCCAGCAGCTTGGGTATAGGGAAACTGTTTTTT. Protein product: CASSLGIGKLFF.

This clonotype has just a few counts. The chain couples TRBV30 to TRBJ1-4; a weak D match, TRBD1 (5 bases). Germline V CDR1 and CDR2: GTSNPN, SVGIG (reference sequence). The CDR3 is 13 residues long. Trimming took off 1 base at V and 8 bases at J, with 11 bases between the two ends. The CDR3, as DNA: TGTGCCTGGAGTGAGGGGTTGGGAGAAAAACTGTTTTTT. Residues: CAWSEGLGEKLFF.

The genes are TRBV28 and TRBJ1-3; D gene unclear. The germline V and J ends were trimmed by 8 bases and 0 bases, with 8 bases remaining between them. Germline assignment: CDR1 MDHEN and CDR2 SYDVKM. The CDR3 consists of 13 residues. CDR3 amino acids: CASPRDSGNTIYF. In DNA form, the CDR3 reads TGTGCCAGCCCCCGGGACTCTGGAAACACCATATATTTT.

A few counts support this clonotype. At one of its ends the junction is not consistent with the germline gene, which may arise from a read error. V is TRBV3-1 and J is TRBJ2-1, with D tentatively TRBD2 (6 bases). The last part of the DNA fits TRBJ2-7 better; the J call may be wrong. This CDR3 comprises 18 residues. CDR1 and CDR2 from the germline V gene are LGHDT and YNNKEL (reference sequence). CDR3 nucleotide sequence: TGTGCCAGTAGCCAAGTATGGCCGGGCGGGGCGAAGTCCTACGAGCAGTACTTC. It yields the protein CASSQVWPGGAKSYEQYF.

This CDR3 is CASSLRSGRINEQFF. DNA for the CDR3: TGTGCCAGTAGTCTGAGGAGCGGGAGAATTAATGAGCAGTTCTTC. The chain couples TRBV19 to TRBJ2-1; 8 bases match TRBD2. CDR1 is LNHDA and CDR2 is SQIVND in the germline V gene (reference sequence). Trimming removed 5 bases from V and 7 bases from J; junction bases left unmatched: 10. CDR3 length: 15 residues. Full variable domain (remainder filled in from reference TRBV19 and TRBJ2-1): DGGITQSPKYLFRKEGQNVTLSCEQNLNHDAMYWYRQDPGQGLRLIYYSQIVNDFQKGDIAEGYSVSREKKESFPLTVTSAQKNPTAFYLCASSLRSGRINEQFFGPGTRLTVL.

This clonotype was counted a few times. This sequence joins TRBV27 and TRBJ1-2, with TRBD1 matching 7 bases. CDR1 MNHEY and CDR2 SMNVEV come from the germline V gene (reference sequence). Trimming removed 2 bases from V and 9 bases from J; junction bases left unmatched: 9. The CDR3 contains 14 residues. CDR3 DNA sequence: TGTGCCAGCAGTTTAAGAGGGGGCTCGGGAAGCTACACCTTC. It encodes CASSLRGGSGSYTF.

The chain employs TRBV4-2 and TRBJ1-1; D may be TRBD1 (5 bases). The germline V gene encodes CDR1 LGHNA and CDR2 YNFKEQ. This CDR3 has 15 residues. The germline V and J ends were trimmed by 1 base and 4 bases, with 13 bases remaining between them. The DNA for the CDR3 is TGTGCCAGCAGCCAAGTTTGGGGGGGAATCACTGAAGCTTTCTTT. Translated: CASSQVWGGITEAFF.